The 20 T cell receptor beta chains reported below all come from one sample, sequenced in a study of shared clonotypes between healthy human individuals. Clones were sequenced by immunoSEQ multiplex PCR, and TCRdb holds only the in-frame ones, with some missing. The sample records over 2 million clones, around 92% being singletons. The sequencing sample was made of naive CD4+ T cells from PBMCs. This sample's subset: CD45RA+ positively selected. The receptors stem from a man in his late teens or twenties in good health. Some clones in this sample may be carry-over from other donors' samples.

The chain is built from TRBV5-1 and TRBJ2-7; the D gene could be TRBD1 or TRBD2 (5 bases each). The germline gives CDR1 SGHRS, CDR2 YFSETQ. The CDR3 sequence is 13 residues long. The V end lost 5 bases, the J end lost 5 bases, and 14 bases lay between the germline ends. The CDR3 nucleotides read TGCGCCAGCAGTCCCGGGACCAACAACGAGCAGTACTTC. It is translated as CASSPGTNNEQYF.

The rearrangement uses TRBV5-1 and TRBJ2-7; 10 bases are a match to TRBD1. The germline CDR1 and CDR2 sequences are SGHRS and YFSETQ. The CDR3 loop spans 14 amino acids. Trimming took 5 bases from V and 4 from J; bases not matched to a gene: 6. The CDR3, as DNA: TGCGCCAGCAGACGACAGGGGGCCGGGTACGAGCAGTACTTC. Translated, it gives CASRRQGAGYEQYF.

The chain is built from TRBV28 and TRBJ1-1; D perhaps matches TRBD1 (5 bases). Trimming left V 6 bases short and J 1 base short, with 12 bases between. Germline loops: CDR1 MDHEN, CDR2 SYDVKM. There are 14 residues in the CDR3. The CDR3 DNA sequence: TGTGCCAGCAGCCCTCCGGGACGGAACACTGAAGCTTTCTTT. Translated: CASSPPGRNTEAFF.

The chain uses TRBV5-1 and TRBJ2-5; D unclear. The CDR3 sequence is 14 residues long. The V gene's germline CDR1 is SGHRS and CDR2 YFSETQ. V shed 0 bases and J shed 4 bases, with 10 bases lying between them. CDR3 DNA: TGCGCCAGCAGCTTGGATTTGGGTCGAGAGACCCAGTACTTC. Amino acids: CASSLDLGRETQYF.

The rearrangement links TRBV7-3 to TRBJ2-1, with D unclear. This CDR3 region has 14 residues. The ends were cut back, 2 bases at V and 4 bases at J, with 9 bases in the middle. Germline V gives CDR1 SGHTA, CDR2 FQGTGA. CDR3 in DNA: TGTGCCAGCAGCTTAGGTATCCCGTACAATGAGCAGTTCTTC. Translation: CASSLGIPYNEQFF.

This clone was detected only once. The rearrangement joins TRBV19 to TRBJ2-1, with 11 bases aligning to TRBD2. Trimming took 3 bases from V and 8 from J; bases not matched to a gene: 6. The V gene's germline CDR1 is LNHDA and CDR2 SQIVND (reference sequence). This CDR3 comprises 15 residues. Here the CDR3 DNA reads TGTGCCAGTAGTATTGTCACTAGCGGGAGTTATGAGCAGTTCTTC. Residues: CASSIVTSGSYEQFF.

The chain uses TRBV5-4 and TRBJ2-7; D is tentatively TRBD1 or TRBD2 (5 bases each). V was shortened by 4 bases and J by 6 bases, with 14 bases between the two germline ends. Looked up from germline, CDR1 is SGHNT and CDR2 is YYREEE (reference sequence). This CDR3 comprises 13 residues. The CDR3 region is CASSRGVLGEQYF. CDR3 coding DNA: TGTGCCAGCAGCCGAGGGGTTCTGGGCGAGCAGTACTTC.

The chain uses TRBV7-2 and TRBJ2-1; D gene uncertain. The CDR3 sequence is 16 residues long. V gave up 5 bases and J gave up 0 bases, with 14 bases separating them. Per germline, CDR1 SGHTA and CDR2 FQGNSA. Here the CDR3 reads CASSLSGSGSYNEQFF. DNA for the CDR3: TGTGCCAGCAGCCTCTCCGGGTCGGGCTCCTACAATGAGCAGTTCTTC.

The chain has TRBV28 and TRBJ1-1; 8 bases line up with TRBD1. The CDR3 has 15 amino acids. Unmatched junction bases numbered 8, after V lost 8 bases and J lost 0 bases. Germline V CDR1 and CDR2: MDHEN, SYDVKM. The CDR3 region has the DNA TGTGCCAGCTTCGGACAGGGATACATGAACACTGAAGCTTTCTTT. Translated: CASFGQGYMNTEAFF.

Comment on this clone: Within the sample, other DNA sequences also encode this same CDR3. The CDR3 DNA reads TGTGCCAGCAGCTTAGGGCTCCAGCTCCCATACAATGAGCAGTTCTTC. This translates into CASSLGLQLPYNEQFF. The V and J genes are TRBV7-2 and TRBJ2-1; no clear D. The V end was cut by 1 base, the J end by 4 bases, with 14 bases between. Germline CDR1 reads SGHTA; CDR2 reads FQGNSA. The CDR3 covers 16 residues.

V usage is TRBV18 and J usage is TRBJ1-1; D is undetermined. This CDR3 comprises 13 residues. Germline V gene data show CDR1 as KGHSH and CDR2 as LQKENI. The V gene lost 4 bases and the J gene lost 0 bases, with 6 bases spanning the gap. Here the CDR3 reads CASSLDMNTEAFF. The CDR3 bases are TGTGCCAGCTCACTTGACATGAACACTGAAGCTTTCTTT.

The chain has TRBV9 and TRBJ1-2; D uncertain. This CDR3 region has 14 residues. Germline V lookup: CDR1 SGDLS, CDR2 YYNGEE. Trimming removed 0 bases from V and 2 bases from J, with 8 bases in between. As DNA, the CDR3 is TGTGCCAGCAGCGTAGCCAGAGAGAACTATGGCTACACCTTC. Its translation: CASSVARENYGYTF. The full variable domain, its missing parts supplied by reference TRBV9 and TRBJ1-2, is DSGVTQTPKHLITATGQRVTLRCSPRSGDLSVYWYQQSLDQGLQFLIQYYNGEERAKGNILERFSAQQFPDLHSELNLSSLELGDSALYFCASSVARENYGYTFGSGTRLTVV.

This chain links TRBV30 with TRBJ1-4, with 7 bases aligning to TRBD1. Germline CDR1 and CDR2: GTSNPN and SVGIG (reference sequence). CDR3 length equals 15 residues. The trim removed 2 bases at V and 7 bases at J, leaving 10 bases unmatched. The CDR3 region has the DNA TGTGCCTGGAGTTGGCCTGCCAGGGGGAGTGAAAAACTGTTTTTT. It specifies CAWSWPARGSEKLFF. The full variable domain, rest sourced from reference TRBV30 and TRBJ1-4, is SQTIHQWPATLVQPVGSPLSLECTVEGTSNPNLYWYRQAAGRGLQLLFYSVGIGQISSEVPQNLSASRPQDRQFILSSKKLLLSDSGFYLCAWSWPARGSEKLFFGSGTQLSVL.

This clone came up once. The chain recombines TRBV5-1 with TRBJ1-1; no firm D call. Germline CDR1 SGHRS, CDR2 YFSETQ. This CDR3 is 15 amino acids long. V lost 4 bases to trimming and J lost 5 bases, with 18 bases between them. The CDR3 DNA sequence: TGCGCCAGCAGCCGGGGAGACGGAGGCGGGACTGAAGCTTTCTTT. This encodes CASSRGDGGGTEAFF.

The chain has TRBV11-2 and TRBJ2-3; TRBD2 aligns across 14 bases. CDR1 and CDR2 from the germline V gene are SGHAT and FQNNGV. This CDR3 has 19 amino acids. Trimming removed 5 bases from V and 2 bases from J; junction bases left unmatched: 12. The CDR3 protein is CASSPRLAGGPLDTDTQYF. CDR3 sequence (DNA): TGTGCCAGCAGCCCTCGACTAGCGGGAGGGCCGTTGGACACAGATACGCAGTATTTT.

This chain uses TRBV28 with TRBJ2-5; D is unresolved. The J call may not be correct, given that the DNA end is closer to TRBJ2-7. Germline V gene sequence: CDR1 MDHEN, CDR2 SYDVKM. The CDR3 covers 13 residues. The CDR3 nucleotides are TGTGCCAGCAGTTATGATCAAGACTACGAGCAGTACTTC. This encodes CASSYDQDYEQYF.

The chain links TRBV30 to TRBJ2-7, with 7 bases that match TRBD1. The CDR3 contains 13 residues. Germline values: CDR1 GTSNPN, CDR2 SVGIG (reference sequence). V shed 4 bases, J shed 4 bases, and the junction held 7 bases outside the gene matches. CDR3 amino acids: CAWNRDRTYEQYF. CDR3 sequence (DNA): TGTGCCTGGAACCGGGACAGAACTTACGAGCAGTACTTC.

This chain links TRBV9 with TRBJ2-3; the match to TRBD2 covers 8 bases. Germline assignment: CDR1 SGDLS and CDR2 YYNGEE. The CDR3 has 18 residues. Trimming removed 0 bases from V and 4 bases from J; junction bases left unmatched: 13. The CDR3, as DNA: TGTGCCAGCAGCGTAGCCACTAGCGGATATTTCGGGGCAGATACGCAGTATTTT. Translated, it gives CASSVATSGYFGADTQYF.

The genes are TRBV6-1 and TRBJ2-3, with D perhaps matching TRBD2 (6 bases). The CDR3 loop spans 16 amino acids. Deletions cut 3 bases from V and 5 bases from J, with 18 bases between. Per germline, CDR1 MNHNS and CDR2 SASEGT. The CDR3 DNA sequence: TGTGCCAGCAGTGATTGGAGGGCCTTGGGGAAAGATACGCAGTATTTT. This translates into CASSDWRALGKDTQYF.

The chain recombines TRBV30 with TRBJ1-4; D ambiguous. The V end was cut by 8 bases, the J end by 0 bases, with 10 bases between. CDR1 is GTSNPN and CDR2 is SVGIG in the germline V gene (reference sequence). The CDR3 length is 13 residues. This CDR3 is CAGKDATNEKLFF. Written as DNA, the CDR3 is TGTGCCGGGAAGGATGCAACTAATGAAAAACTGTTTTTT.